Included here is one T cell receptor beta chain sequence, with context. What this receptor recognizes is not known. No quality values exist for individual bases; no much larger clone is one base distant. The CDR3 regions of human TCRbeta chains were analyzed by immunosequencing. Regarding the original processing steps: TCRs in the repertoires were compared against a reference library of SARS-CoV-2-specific TCRs that had been generated with the MIRA antigen-specificity platform. Breadth meant the fraction of unique TCRs that were SARS-CoV-2-associated, whereas depth meant the fraction of total T cells that were SARS-CoV-2-associated. Using the MIRA data, each spike-specific TCR was assigned both to the spike region to which the TCR was reactive and to a CD4 or CD8 class. Log10-transformed breadth and depth values were compared by one-way ANOVA with Sidak's multiple comparisons tests. What TCRdb holds here is the immuneACCESS table cut down to in-frame rearrangements. Part of the clones is not present; checked against another copy, under half of the missing clones reflect an unresolved V gene, and the others are unexplained. V, J and clone size reflect that table, while D and trimming were determined from the DNA. Here the sample has around 100,000 clones; nearly 90% occur a single time. Together, the top ten hold 2% to 2.5% of the sample.

The CDR3 runs 15 residues from the cysteine to the phenylalanine. The only DNA kept is the CDR3, 45 bases in frame from the first base. Reading the germline V gene gives CDR1 KGHSH and CDR2 LQKENI. V drops 6 bases and J drops 5 bases, leaving 17 bases in between. The sample belongs to a study of T cell responses to AZD1222 COVID-19 vaccine (dated by TCRdb to the early 2020s). The study in broad terms: A total of 233 trial participants underwent TCR sequencing, of whom about 200 received two doses of AZD1222 and about 26 received two doses of the MenACWY control vaccine. Trial participants were enrolled into age subgroups of 18-55, 56-69 and 70-plus years, which contained roughly 150, 30 and 60 TCR-sequenced participants, respectively.

The full study reports these points: Participants were mostly white British, with more females than males. The authors suggested clonal diversity may have been underestimated. Spike-specific TCR breadth and depth rose significantly after two AZD1222 doses compared with day 0 and with MenACWY recipients. Conclusions about previously exposed vaccinees are limited, since just a handful of AZD1222 recipients were seropositive for SARS-CoV-2 at baseline. Reportedly, close to half of the unique spike-specific TCRs recognized epitopes lying outside the regions that are mutated in the B.1.351 and B.1.1.7 variants. The 56-69-year group was small, and its depth increase did not reach significance, likely because of low power. Because no day 14 peak-response samples were available, the repertoires could be characterized only after the peak T cell response. The vaccine-associated CD4 TCRs covered the entire spike protein, and the dominant responses fell in regions 160-218 and 743-854.

Per the publication, the time point label means: about 28 days (+/-7) after the second vaccine dose. AZD1222 recipients with second doses at about 4 weeks or about 12 weeks were pooled, because spike-specific TCR depth and breadth did not differ between schedules. The vaccinee samples were drawn from two UK trials, COV001 and COV002, one of which was a single-blind randomized controlled phase 2/3 trial testing AZD1222 (ChAdOx1 nCoV-19) in healthy adults. For TCRbeta chain sequencing, PBMC samples were collected from trial participants at day 0 and at day 28 after the second dose. This sequence uses TRBV18 and TRBJ1-5, and perhaps TRBD1 as D gene, on 6 matching bases. The sequencing here drew on peripheral blood, taken 28 days after the second AZD1222 dose. This TCR was sampled from an adult who received the AZD1222 COVID-19 vaccine. The CDR3 protein: CASSARQADYQPQHF. The DNA sequence follows: TGTGCCAGCTCGGCCCGACAGGCGGATTATCAGCCCCAGCATTTT.